These 27 T cell receptor beta chains were sequenced from one sample in a study of T-cell reconstitution after alpha-beta-depleted transplantation in children. Library preparation (for TCRbeta) was performed with unique molecular identifiers. One entry per CDR3 protein, called by TCRdb with MiXCR from the PCR reads. This sample has about 980,000 distinct CDR3 sequences, with roughly 29% found just once. Source: PBMCs, mostly from graft donor cells, taken 360 days after TCRalphabeta/CD19-depleted stem cell transplant. Every receptor here comes from a boy under two years old who had a stem cell transplant for SCID, so the T cells may come from the graft donor.

The chain joins TRBV12-3 or TRBV12-4 to TRBJ2-1, with 8 bases fitting TRBD2. CDR3 length: 16 amino acids. V shed 7 bases and J 0 bases; nucleotides not matched to a gene: 8. The CDR3 loop is CASKRGSSSSYNEQFF. Written as DNA, the CDR3 is TGTGCCAGCAAGCGGGGGTCCTCAAGCTCCTACAATGAGCAGTTCTTC.

In this sample, this clonotype turned up a few times. This rearrangement joins TRBV12-3 or TRBV12-4 to TRBJ1-6, with TRBD1 as a possible D gene (5 bases). V was trimmed by 7 bases and J by 7 bases, leaving 11 bases between them. The CDR3 runs 13 residues. CDR3: CASKGSVNSPLHF. Here the CDR3 DNA reads TGTGCCAGCAAGGGGTCGGTAAATTCACCCCTCCACTTT.

This clonotype was counted a few times. V usage is TRBV20-1 and J usage is TRBJ2-3; possible D gene TRBD2, 6 bases. Trimming stripped 4 bases from V and 6 bases from J, with 11 bases between. The CDR3 totals 12 residues. The germline V gene has CDR1 DFQATT and CDR2 SNEGSKA (reference sequence). The CDR3 region is CSAMGRGDTQYF. The CDR3 DNA reads TGCAGTGCTATGGGCCGGGGGGATACGCAGTATTTT.

J is TRBJ2-3 and V is TRBV5-1; 11 nucleotides match TRBD2. Losses at the gene ends were 4 bases for V and 0 bases for J; bases not matched to a gene: 13. This CDR3 has 19 residues. Germline assignment: CDR1 SGHRS and CDR2 YFSETQ. The CDR3 coding sequence is TGCGCCAGCAGCGAGAGACTAGCGGGGAACCTTTTCAGCACAGATACGCAGTATTTT. Translated: CASSERLAGNLFSTDTQYF.

The sample holds a few counts of this clonotype. This chain links TRBV20-1 with TRBJ1-4; D not certain. This CDR3 is 14 amino acids long. Germline V lookup: CDR1 DFQATT, CDR2 SNEGSKA (reference sequence). CDR3: CSGRKAATNEKLFF. The CDR3 DNA reads TGCAGCGGAAGGAAGGCCGCAACTAATGAAAAACTGTTTTTT.

The chain couples TRBV6-1 to TRBJ2-1; the match to TRBD2 covers 7 bases. CDR1 and CDR2 (germline): MNHNS, SASEGT. CDR3 length: 17 amino acids. The ends lost 6 bases at V and 1 base at J; junction bases unmatched: 12. The CDR3: CASRGGPGRNSYNEQFF. CDR3 nucleotides: TGTGCCAGCAGAGGAGGCCCCGGGAGGAATTCCTACAATGAGCAGTTCTTC.

This clonotype was seen a few times. J is TRBJ2-5 and V is TRBV9, with D uncertain. Germline-derived CDR1 and CDR2 are SGDLS and YYNGEE. Trimming took off 0 bases at V and 7 bases at J, with 13 bases between the two ends. This CDR3 spans 14 amino acids. CDR3 amino acids: CASSVVPGVGTQYF. CDR3 sequence (DNA): TGTGCCAGCAGCGTAGTCCCGGGCGTAGGGACCCAGTACTTC.

In this sample, this clonotype turned up a few times. CDR3 sequence reads: CASSQLYPGGTGGAFTEAFF. The CDR3 DNA follows: TGCGCCAGCAGCCAACTTTACCCGGGCGGGACAGGGGGCGCATTCACTGAAGCTTTCTTT. The chain employs TRBV4-1 and TRBJ1-1; TRBD1 matches at 12 bases. Germline V gene sequence: CDR1 MGHRA, CDR2 YSYEKL. Losses at the gene ends were 2 bases for V and 4 bases for J; bases not matched to a gene: 17. This CDR3 is built from 20 residues.

In nucleotides, the CDR3 is TGTGCCAGCACCTTTAGCGCGAGGGGAGATACGCAGTATTTT. Protein sequence: CASTFSARGDTQYF. V is TRBV12-3 or TRBV12-4 and J is TRBJ2-3; D tentatively reads TRBD1 or TRBD2 (5 bases each). The length of the CDR3 is 14 residues. Trimming removed 7 bases from V and 5 bases from J, with 16 bases in between.

In this sample, this clonotype turned up many times. The rearrangement uses TRBV18 and TRBJ2-7; tentatively, D is TRBD1 (5 bases). V lost 2 bases to trimming and J lost 3 bases, with 8 bases between them. This CDR3 has 13 residues. Germline values: CDR1 KGHSH, CDR2 LQKENI. CDR3 DNA: TGTGCCAGCTCACCAATTACAGGCTACGAGCAGTACTTC. As protein: CASSPITGYEQYF.

J is TRBJ1-3 and V is TRBV4-3, with no clear D. CDR1 and CDR2 (germline): LGHNA, YSLEER. Trimming removed 1 base at V and 1 base at J, with 8 bases between. The CDR3 contains 15 residues. Here the CDR3 reads CASSQGTGSGNTIYF. For the CDR3, the DNA is TGCGCCAGCAGCCAAGGGACGGGATCTGGAAACACCATATATTTT.

In this sample, this clonotype turned up many times. The rearrangement links TRBV29-1 to TRBJ2-7; D remains ambiguous. Germline CDR1 SQVTM, CDR2 ANQGSEA. Trimming removed 7 bases at V and 1 base at J, with 11 bases between. The CDR3 length is 12 residues. CDR3 amino acids: CSALAGSYEQYF. The CDR3 DNA reads TGCAGCGCCCTCGCTGGTTCCTACGAGCAGTACTTC.

This clonotype has more than one count but fewer than ten. The chain uses TRBV20-1 and TRBJ2-3, with a tentative D call TRBD2 (5 bases). This CDR3 has 13 amino acids. Germline V gives CDR1 DFQATT, CDR2 SNEGSKA (reference sequence). V lost 3 bases and J 0 bases, leaving 7 bases between the germline ends. This CDR3 reads CSASGESTDTQYF. Written as DNA, the CDR3 is TGCAGTGCTAGCGGGGAAAGCACAGATACGCAGTATTTT.

V and J are TRBV7-3 and TRBJ2-1; 16 bases agree with TRBD2. This CDR3 is built from 19 residues. In germline, CDR1 is SGHTA, CDR2 FQGTGA. V trimming: 1 base; J trimming: 0 bases; junction bases outside the gene matches: 3. CDR3 bases: TGTGCCAGCAGCTTAATGGGACTAGCGGGGGGGAGCTCCTACAATGAGCAGTTCTTC. It codes for CASSLMGLAGGSSYNEQFF.

This chain uses TRBV18 with TRBJ2-5, with TRBD2 matching 15 bases. This CDR3 is 19 amino acids long. With V trimmed by 3 bases and J by 5 bases, 13 bases remained unmatched. Germline values: CDR1 KGHSH, CDR2 LQKENI. The CDR3: CASSPIGLAGGPAVETQYF. The CDR3 bases are TGTGCCAGCTCACCCATCGGACTAGCGGGGGGGCCTGCGGTGGAGACCCAGTACTTC.

This clonotype has only a few counts. The chain is built from TRBV6-5 and TRBJ2-7; the D gene is possibly TRBD2 (7 bases). The CDR3 has 14 residues. V was cut by 2 bases and J by 3 bases, with 11 bases left in between. Germline CDR1 reads MNHEY; CDR2 reads SVGAGI. In nucleotides, the CDR3 is TGTGCCAGCAGTTACGCGGGGGCTAACTACGAGCAGTACTTC. As protein: CASSYAGANYEQYF.

Only a few counts were recorded for this clonotype. The chain has TRBV7-6 and TRBJ2-3; TRBD1 or TRBD2 may be the D gene (6 bases each). Germline assignment: CDR1 SGHVS and CDR2 FNYEAQ. V was cut by 5 bases and J by 0 bases, with 15 bases left in between. The CDR3 spans 16 residues. CDR3 sequence (DNA): TGTGCCAGCAGCCCGGCCCGGGGGCAGAGCACAGATACGCAGTATTTT. Amino acid sequence: CASSPARGQSTDTQYF. Full variable domain (outside the CDR3, taken from reference TRBV7-6 and TRBJ2-3): GAGVSQSPRYKVTKRGQDVALRCDPISGHVSLYWYRQALGQGPEFLTYFNYEAQQDKSGLPNDRFSAERPEGSISTLTIQRTEQRDSAMYRCASSPARGQSTDTQYFGPGTRLTVL.

This clonotype was seen just once. V gene TRBV12-3 or TRBV12-4 combines with J gene TRBJ1-1, with 7 bases identical to TRBD1. V dropped 7 bases and J dropped 0; count of bases not matched to a gene: 5. This CDR3 is built from 14 residues. This chain's CDR3 is CASTSDRVNTEAFF. Here the CDR3 DNA reads TGTGCCAGCACCTCCGACAGGGTGAACACTGAAGCTTTCTTT.

This rearrangement joins TRBV5-5 to TRBJ2-2; D tentatively reads TRBD1 or TRBD2 (5 bases each). V was pared by 2 bases and J by 11 bases, with 10 bases between. Per the germline V gene, CDR1 is SGHKS and CDR2 is YYEKEE (reference sequence). The CDR3 has 12 residues. The CDR3 region has the DNA TGTGCCAGCAGCTTTTCCGGGGCCGAGCTGTTTTTT. It yields the protein CASSFSGAELFF. Variable domain in full (rest from reference TRBV5-5 and TRBJ2-2): DAGVTQSPTHLIKTRGQQVTLRCSPISGHKSVSWYQQVLGQGPQFIFQYYEKEERGRGNFPDRFSARQFPNYSSELNVNALLLGDSALYLCASSFSGAELFFGEGSRLTVL.

This clonotype was seen only a few times. The V call is TRBV29-1, the J call TRBJ1-2; D is unresolved. The V gene lost 2 bases and the J gene lost 6 bases, with 10 bases spanning the gap. Germline V gene lookup returns CDR1 SQVTM and CDR2 ANQGSEA. The CDR3 runs to 12 residues. The CDR3 nucleotides read TGCAGCGTTGAAAACCATCCCAATGGCTACACCTTC. This translates into CSVENHPNGYTF.

The table lists this clonotype with a few counts. The V call is TRBV2, the J call TRBJ2-2, with a tentative D call TRBD1 (6 bases). The CDR3 totals 15 residues. CDR1 is SNHLY, CDR2 FYNNEI, per germline. Trimming stripped 6 bases from V and 1 base from J, with 12 bases between. The CDR3 reads CASRGPGQNTGELFF. CDR3 bases: TGTGCCAGCAGGGGGCCGGGACAGAACACCGGGGAGCTGTTTTTT.

This chain connects TRBV20-1 to TRBJ2-7; D might be TRBD1 (6 bases). The CDR3 spans 13 residues. Per germline, CDR1 DFQATT and CDR2 SNEGSKA (reference sequence). Trimming removed 5 bases from V and 3 bases from J, with 14 bases in between. CDR3 protein: CSAPIGTSYEQYF. CDR3 in DNA: TGCAGTGCTCCTATAGGGACAAGCTACGAGCAGTACTTC.

This clonotype has a count of ten or more. The genes are TRBV12-3 or TRBV12-4 and TRBJ2-2; unclear D gene. CDR3 length: 11 residues. V lost 7 bases to trimming and J lost 4 bases, with 4 bases between them. The CDR3 loop is CASTLTGELFF. Written as DNA, the CDR3 is TGTGCCAGCACTCTCACCGGGGAGCTGTTTTTT.

The rearrangement uses TRBV20-1 and TRBJ2-3; TRBD2 agrees at 7 bases. The CDR3 has 14 residues. V trimming: 3 bases; J trimming: 4 bases; junction bases outside the gene matches: 7. CDR1 is DFQATT and CDR2 is SNEGSKA in the germline V gene (reference sequence). The CDR3 here is CSASPGGPADTQYF. CDR3 DNA sequence: TGCAGTGCTAGTCCGGGGGGACCAGCAGATACGCAGTATTTT.

This clonotype was observed a handful of times. The gene calls are TRBV3-1 and TRBJ1-1; tentative D call: TRBD1 (6 bases). The germline CDR1 and CDR2 sequences are LGHDT and YNNKEL (reference sequence). The CDR3 covers 15 residues. The V end lost 3 bases, the J end lost 3 bases, and 14 bases lay between the germline ends. CDR3 in DNA: TGTGCCAGCAGCCATTACGGACAGCTTTACACTGAAGCTTTCTTT. Protein sequence: CASSHYGQLYTEAFF.

The gene calls are TRBV10-3 and TRBJ2-3, with 14 bases matching TRBD2. The CDR3 covers 17 residues. Germline-derived CDR1 and CDR2 are ENHRY and SYGVKD. V dropped 10 bases and J dropped 0; count of bases not matched to a gene: 9. DNA of the CDR3: TGTGCCACCGAGACTAGCGGGGGGGGGACTAGCACAGATACGCAGTATTTT. Translation gives CATETSGGGTSTDTQYF.

This clonotype was found a few times. The chain joins TRBV20-1 to TRBJ1-3; D not resolved. CDR1 and CDR2 (germline): DFQATT, SNEGSKA (reference sequence). The CDR3 runs to 12 residues. Trimming left V 3 bases short and J 7 bases short, with 10 bases between. CDR3 region: CSASPNGNTIYF. As DNA, the CDR3 is TGCAGTGCTAGCCCAAACGGGAACACCATATATTTT.